The 27 T cell receptor beta chains reported below all come from one sample, sequenced in a study of response to subunit inactivated influenza vaccine. Each CDR3 protein gets one entry after TCRdb re-called the RT-PCR reads with MiXCR. Among hundreds of thousands of distinct CDR3 sequences listed, less than 8% were seen once. The source material was PBMCs from blood, sampled less than 30 months after vaccination. Source of these receptors: a man in his fifties or sixties who received an inactivated influenza vaccine.

This rearrangement joins TRBV20-1 to TRBJ1-4; D not certain. This CDR3 spans 11 amino acids. CDR1 DFQATT and CDR2 SNEGSKA come from the germline V gene (reference sequence). Trimming cost V 3 bases and J 10 bases, with 9 bases left between them. CDR3 in amino acids: CSARAERKLFF. The CDR3 nucleotides read TGCAGTGCTAGGGCAGAAAGAAAACTGTTTTTT.

This clonotype showed up just a few times. The V and J genes are TRBV19 and TRBJ2-7; tentative D call: TRBD2 (5 bases). CDR1 is LNHDA and CDR2 is SQIVND in the germline V gene (reference sequence). Deletions cut 3 bases from V and 1 base from J, with 7 bases between. This CDR3 is 13 amino acids long. CDR3 residues: CASSIPGSYEQYF. DNA for the CDR3: TGTGCCAGTAGTATCCCGGGATCCTACGAGCAGTACTTC.

This clonotype was seen more than once but under ten times. The V and J genes are TRBV5-1 and TRBJ2-6, with 8 bases lining up with TRBD1. The germline CDR1 and CDR2 sequences are SGHRS and YFSETQ. The CDR3 runs to 19 residues. With V trimmed by 0 bases and J by 1 base, 9 bases remained unmatched. The CDR3 here is CASSLAGGTGPSGANVLTF. The CDR3 nucleotides are TGCGCCAGCAGCTTGGCCGGCGGGACAGGCCCTTCTGGGGCCAACGTCCTGACTTTC.

CDR3 protein: CASSTGQGLNEKLFF. The CDR3 DNA reads as TGTGCCAGCAGTACCGGACAGGGCCTTAATGAAAAACTGTTTTTT. The chain couples TRBV12-3 or TRBV12-4 to TRBJ1-4, with 8 nucleotides matching TRBD1. The length of the CDR3 is 15 residues. V shed 5 bases and J 4 bases; nucleotides not matched to a gene: 6.

This clonotype was recorded at least ten times. The chain employs TRBV20-1 and TRBJ2-7; D gene unclear. The germline V and J ends were trimmed by 1 base and 4 bases, with 8 bases remaining between them. This CDR3 comprises 12 residues. Looked up from germline, CDR1 is DFQATT and CDR2 is SNEGSKA (reference sequence). The CDR3 nucleotides are TGCAGTGCTAGAGGGGAATTGTACGAGCAGTACTTC. Protein product: CSARGELYEQYF.

This chain joins TRBV20-1 and TRBJ2-3; D gene ambiguous. The CDR3 extends over 11 amino acids. Germline CDR1 and CDR2: DFQATT and SNEGSKA (reference sequence). The V and J ends lost 5 bases and 6 bases respectively, with 9 bases between them. CDR3 sequence reads: CSAEIRDTQYF. CDR3 coding DNA: TGCAGTGCTGAAATTCGGGATACGCAGTATTTT.

This clonotype was recorded at least ten times. The genes are TRBV28 and TRBJ2-5, with a tentative D call TRBD2 (5 bases). Germline CDR1 is MDHEN and CDR2 is SYDVKM. Trimming left V 10 bases short and J 5 bases short, with 23 bases between. The CDR3 contains 15 residues. CDR3 loop: CATRPGGSGFETQYF. The CDR3 nucleotides read TGTGCCACCCGTCCCGGCGGGTCTGGTTTTGAGACCCAGTACTTC.

This clonotype turned up a few times. This chain links TRBV5-1 with TRBJ1-1, with TRBD1 matching over 8 bases. This CDR3 is 15 amino acids long. V lost 0 bases and J lost 2; bases outside the gene matches: 3. CDR1 and CDR2 from the germline V gene are SGHRS and YFSETQ. The CDR3 nucleotides read TGCGCCAGCAGCTTGGGCAGGGGGCAAAACACTGAAGCTTTCTTT. Its protein product is CASSLGRGQNTEAFF.

This clonotype was counted a few times. This chain links TRBV19 with TRBJ2-5, with TRBD1 identical over 7 bases. V dropped 4 bases and J dropped 5; count of bases not matched to a gene: 10. CDR1 and CDR2 (germline): LNHDA, SQIVND (reference sequence). This CDR3 comprises 15 residues. CDR3 sequence reads: CASSTSRQGWETQYF. The CDR3 region has the DNA TGTGCCAGTAGTACAAGTAGACAGGGTTGGGAGACCCAGTACTTC. Combining the CDR3 with reference TRBV19 and TRBJ2-5 gives the whole variable domain DGGITQSPKYLFRKEGQNVTLSCEQNLNHDAMYWYRQDPGQGLRLIYYSQIVNDFQKGDIAEGYSVSREKKESFPLTVTSAQKNPTAFYLCASSTSRQGWETQYFGPGTRLLVL.

The rearrangement links TRBV11-2 to TRBJ1-2; D unresolved. The CDR3 is made up of 15 amino acids. Germline loops: CDR1 SGHAT, CDR2 FQNNGV. Trimming cost V 5 bases and J 2 bases, with 15 bases left between them. This chain's CDR3 is CASSPLSPRNYGYTF. The DNA for the CDR3 is TGTGCCAGCAGCCCATTATCACCAAGGAACTATGGCTACACCTTC. Based on the CDR3 plus reference TRBV11-2 and TRBJ1-2, the full variable domain is EAGVAQSPRYKIIEKRQSVAFWCNPISGHATLYWYQQILGQGPKLLIQFQNNGVVDDSQLPKDRFSAERLKGVDSTLKIQPAKLEDSAVYLCASSPLSPRNYGYTFGSGTRLTVV.

This chain uses TRBV19 with TRBJ2-7, with D uncertain. Trimming shortened V by 7 bases and J by 5 bases, and 15 bases separated the two germline ends. The CDR3 length is 13 residues. Germline CDR1 LNHDA, CDR2 SQIVND (reference sequence). In DNA form, the CDR3 reads TGTGCCAGTACCCCGACGGACGTCCACGAGCAGTACTTC. The encoded protein is CASTPTDVHEQYF.

This clonotype occurred a few times. The V and J genes are TRBV6-1 and TRBJ1-2; D is perhaps TRBD1 (5 bases). Deletions cut 6 bases from V and 5 bases from J, with 13 bases between. The length of the CDR3 is 13 residues. CDR1 and CDR2 from the germline V gene are MNHNS and SASEGT. As DNA, the CDR3 is TGTGCCAGCAGCCCCGGGACGGAGTATGGCTACACCTTC. It specifies CASSPGTEYGYTF.

In this sample, this clonotype turned up a few times. The chain recombines TRBV5-1 with TRBJ2-1, with a tentative D call TRBD2 (5 bases). In germline, CDR1 is SGHRS, CDR2 YFSETQ. This CDR3 contains 15 residues. V lost 4 bases and J 5 bases, leaving 16 bases between the germline ends. The CDR3 loop is CASSPTTKSDNEQFF. The CDR3 region has the DNA TGCGCCAGCAGCCCCACGACTAAATCCGACAATGAGCAGTTCTTC.

Only a few counts were recorded for this clonotype. This chain joins TRBV5-5 and TRBJ1-2; no clear D gene. Germline lookup yields CDR1 SGHKS and CDR2 YYEKEE (reference sequence). This CDR3 has 14 residues. The V end lost 0 bases, the J end lost 0 bases, and 6 bases lay between the germline ends. The CDR3 sequence is CASSLDTANYGYTF. The CDR3 DNA follows: TGTGCCAGCAGCTTGGACACCGCTAACTATGGCTACACCTTC.

This clonotype was counted many times. The chain joins TRBV12-3 or TRBV12-4 to TRBJ2-7, with D perhaps being TRBD1 or TRBD2 (5 bases each). V was pared by 1 base and J by 3 bases, with 10 bases between. The CDR3 length is 14 residues. The CDR3 loop is CASSLGGPDYEQYF. The CDR3, as DNA: TGTGCCAGCAGTTTAGGGGGACCTGACTACGAGCAGTACTTC.

A few counts support this clonotype. V and J are TRBV12-3 or TRBV12-4 and TRBJ1-2; D unclear. V lost 7 bases and J 7 bases, leaving 25 bases between the germline ends. The CDR3 runs to 16 residues. As DNA, the CDR3 is TGTGCCAGCACCTCAGTGCAGCCGTCACGGAGCGGTGGCTACACCTTC. It is translated as CASTSVQPSRSGGYTF.

The chain links TRBV28 to TRBJ2-7, with 8 positions matching TRBD2. Looked up from germline, CDR1 is MDHEN and CDR2 is SYDVKM. J lost 6 bases, V lost 3 bases, and 4 bases had no gene match. CDR3 length equals 13 residues. The CDR3 region has the DNA TGTGCCAGCAGTTTCCCCGGGAGGGTCGAGCAGTACTTC. Residues: CASSFPGRVEQYF.

The DNA of the CDR3 is TGTGCCAGCAGCTCCCGATCGGACGAGCAGTACTTC. As protein: CASSSRSDEQYF. The chain carries TRBV11-3 and TRBJ2-7; D not certain. CDR3 length: 12 residues. The V gene lost 4 bases and the J gene lost 5 bases, with 9 bases spanning the gap. Germline V gives CDR1 SGHNT, CDR2 YENEEA.

This clonotype was detected only a few times. The V gene is TRBV4-1, the J gene TRBJ2-3; TRBD2 might be the D (6 bases). Germline CDR1 and CDR2: MGHRA and YSYEKL. CDR3 length: 16 amino acids. The germline V and J ends were trimmed by 4 bases and 4 bases, with 18 bases remaining between them. This chain's CDR3 is CASSPSGLTTADTQYF. For the CDR3, the DNA is TGCGCCAGCAGCCCCTCGGGACTCACGACGGCAGATACGCAGTATTTT.

This clonotype was observed at least ten times. The rearrangement links TRBV5-6 to TRBJ2-4; possible D gene TRBD2, 6 bases. Germline assignment: CDR1 SGHDT and CDR2 YYEEEE. The length of the CDR3 is 12 residues. V was trimmed by 4 bases and J by 14 bases, leaving 16 bases between them. The CDR3 DNA follows: TGTGCCAGCAGCAATCCGGCGGGGACCGAGTACTTC. Translating gives CASSNPAGTEYF.

This clonotype was counted between two and nine times. The gene calls are TRBV9 and TRBJ1-3; no clear D. In germline, CDR1 is SGDLS, CDR2 YYNGEE. CDR3 length: 15 residues. Trimming cost V 0 bases and J 1 base, with 8 bases left between them. The CDR3 nucleotides read TGTGCCAGCAGCGTAGCCGGGCAATCTGGAAACACCATATATTTT. Residues: CASSVAGQSGNTIYF.

This clonotype was seen more than once but under ten times. The CDR3 region has the DNA TGTGCCATCGGGGCTGGCGGGGAGAGCGCCGGGGAGCTGTTTTTT. Translating it yields CAIGAGGESAGELFF. The chain couples TRBV10-3 to TRBJ2-2; maybe TRBD2 (6 bases). CDR3 length: 15 residues. V gave up 8 bases and J gave up 6 bases, with 19 bases separating them. Per the germline V gene, CDR1 is ENHRY and CDR2 is SYGVKD.

This clonotype was seen ten or more times. The chain employs TRBV9 and TRBJ1-6, with TRBD1 identical over 8 bases. The CDR3 runs to 15 residues. In germline, CDR1 is SGDLS, CDR2 YYNGEE. With 3 bases clipped from V and 4 bases from J, the junction kept 3 bases outside the gene matches. The CDR3 is CASSAGQAYNSPLHF. For the CDR3, the DNA is TGTGCCAGCAGCGCGGGACAGGCATATAATTCACCCCTCCACTTT. Variable domain in full (rest from reference TRBV9 and TRBJ1-6): DSGVTQTPKHLITATGQRVTLRCSPRSGDLSVYWYQQSLDQGLQFLIQYYNGEERAKGNILERFSAQQFPDLHSELNLSSLELGDSALYFCASSAGQAYNSPLHFGNGTRLTVT.

The table lists this clonotype with a few counts. The genes are TRBV4-3 and TRBJ2-7; no clear D. V was clipped by 0 bases and J by 0 bases, with 15 bases between them. The length of the CDR3 is 17 residues. Germline values: CDR1 LGHNA, CDR2 YSLEER. The CDR3 here is CASSQDAKLGNSYEQYF. In nucleotides, the CDR3 is TGCGCCAGCAGCCAAGATGCGAAGTTAGGAAACTCCTACGAGCAGTACTTC.

This sequence joins TRBV6-1 and TRBJ2-7; D may be TRBD2 (6 bases). This CDR3 spans 14 amino acids. Trimming cost V 6 bases and J 4 bases, with 16 bases left between them. Germline V gene data show CDR1 as MNHNS and CDR2 as SASEGT. DNA of the CDR3: TGTGCCAGCAGCAACAAGGGACTCTGGTACGAGCAGTACTTC. Its translation: CASSNKGLWYEQYF.

There are a few counts of this clonotype. V and J are TRBV20-1 and TRBJ2-3, with 12 nucleotides matching TRBD1. With 6 bases clipped from V and 5 bases from J, the junction kept 9 bases outside the gene matches. CDR3 length equals 15 residues. Per the germline V gene, CDR1 is DFQATT and CDR2 is SNEGSKA (reference sequence). The CDR3: CSASPGQGARDTQYF. CDR3 sequence (DNA): TGCAGTGCGAGTCCGGGACAGGGGGCGAGAGATACGCAGTATTTT.

The chain combines TRBV12-3 or TRBV12-4 with TRBJ2-7; TRBD1 aligns across 11 bases. The CDR3 extends over 15 amino acids. The V and J ends lost 5 bases and 4 bases, in that order; junction bases with no gene match: 7. CDR3 DNA: TGTGCCAGCAGTATCCGGACAGGGGGCCTTTACGAGCAGTACTTC. Translating gives CASSIRTGGLYEQYF.